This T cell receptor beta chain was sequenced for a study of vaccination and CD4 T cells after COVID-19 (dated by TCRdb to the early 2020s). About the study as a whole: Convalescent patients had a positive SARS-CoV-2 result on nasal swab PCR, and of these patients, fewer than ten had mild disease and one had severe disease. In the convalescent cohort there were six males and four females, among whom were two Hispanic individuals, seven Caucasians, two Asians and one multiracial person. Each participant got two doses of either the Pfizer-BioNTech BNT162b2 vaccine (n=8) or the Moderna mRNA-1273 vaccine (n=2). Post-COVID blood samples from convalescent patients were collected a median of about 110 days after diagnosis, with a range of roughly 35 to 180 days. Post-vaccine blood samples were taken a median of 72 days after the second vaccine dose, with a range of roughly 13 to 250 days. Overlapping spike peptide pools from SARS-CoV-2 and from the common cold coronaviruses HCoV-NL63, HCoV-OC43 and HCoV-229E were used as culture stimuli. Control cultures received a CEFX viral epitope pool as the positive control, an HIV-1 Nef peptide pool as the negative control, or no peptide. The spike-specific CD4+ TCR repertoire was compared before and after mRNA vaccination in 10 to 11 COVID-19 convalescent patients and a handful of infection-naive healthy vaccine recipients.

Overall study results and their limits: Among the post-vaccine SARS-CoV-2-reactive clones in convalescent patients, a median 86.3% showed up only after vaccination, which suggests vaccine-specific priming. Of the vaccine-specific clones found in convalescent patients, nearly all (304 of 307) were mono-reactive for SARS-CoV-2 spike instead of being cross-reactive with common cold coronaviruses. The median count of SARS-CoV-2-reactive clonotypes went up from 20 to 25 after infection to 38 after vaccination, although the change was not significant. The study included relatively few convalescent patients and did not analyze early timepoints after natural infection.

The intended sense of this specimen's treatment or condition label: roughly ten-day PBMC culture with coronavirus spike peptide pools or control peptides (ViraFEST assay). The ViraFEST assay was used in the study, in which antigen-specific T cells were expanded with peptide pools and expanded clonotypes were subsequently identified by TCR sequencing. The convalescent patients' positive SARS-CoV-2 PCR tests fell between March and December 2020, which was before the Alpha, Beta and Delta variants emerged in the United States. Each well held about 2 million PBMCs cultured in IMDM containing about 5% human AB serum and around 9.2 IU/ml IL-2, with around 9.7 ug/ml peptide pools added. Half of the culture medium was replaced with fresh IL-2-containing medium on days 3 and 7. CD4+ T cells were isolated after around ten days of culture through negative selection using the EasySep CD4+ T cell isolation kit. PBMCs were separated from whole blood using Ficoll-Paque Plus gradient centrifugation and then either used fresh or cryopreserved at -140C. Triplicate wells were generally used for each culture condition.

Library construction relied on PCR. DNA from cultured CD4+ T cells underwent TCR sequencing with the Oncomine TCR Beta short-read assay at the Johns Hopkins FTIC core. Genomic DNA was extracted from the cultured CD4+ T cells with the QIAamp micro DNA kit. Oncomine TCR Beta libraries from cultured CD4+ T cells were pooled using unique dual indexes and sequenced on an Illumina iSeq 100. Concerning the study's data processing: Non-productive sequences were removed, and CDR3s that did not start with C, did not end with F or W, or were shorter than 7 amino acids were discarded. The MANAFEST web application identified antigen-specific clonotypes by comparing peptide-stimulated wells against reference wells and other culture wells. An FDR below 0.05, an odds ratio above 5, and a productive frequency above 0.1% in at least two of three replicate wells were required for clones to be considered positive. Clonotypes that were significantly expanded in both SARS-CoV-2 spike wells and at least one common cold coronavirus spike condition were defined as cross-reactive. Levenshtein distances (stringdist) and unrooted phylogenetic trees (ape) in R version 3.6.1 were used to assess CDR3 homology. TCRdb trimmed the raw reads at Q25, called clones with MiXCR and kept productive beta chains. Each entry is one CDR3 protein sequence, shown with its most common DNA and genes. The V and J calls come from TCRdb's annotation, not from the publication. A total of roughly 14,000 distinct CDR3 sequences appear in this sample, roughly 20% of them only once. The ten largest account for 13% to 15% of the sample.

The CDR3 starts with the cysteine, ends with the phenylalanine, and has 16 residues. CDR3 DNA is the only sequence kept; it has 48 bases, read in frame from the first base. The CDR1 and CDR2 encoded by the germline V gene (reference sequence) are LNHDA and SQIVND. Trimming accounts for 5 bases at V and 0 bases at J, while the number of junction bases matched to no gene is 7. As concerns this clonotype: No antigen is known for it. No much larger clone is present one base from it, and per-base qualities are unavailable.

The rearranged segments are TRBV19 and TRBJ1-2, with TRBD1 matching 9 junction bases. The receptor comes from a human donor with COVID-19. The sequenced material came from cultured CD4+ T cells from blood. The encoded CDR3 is CASSLDRGRANYGYTF. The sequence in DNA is TGTGCCAGTAGTTTGGACAGGGGCCGAGCTAACTATGGCTACACCTTC.